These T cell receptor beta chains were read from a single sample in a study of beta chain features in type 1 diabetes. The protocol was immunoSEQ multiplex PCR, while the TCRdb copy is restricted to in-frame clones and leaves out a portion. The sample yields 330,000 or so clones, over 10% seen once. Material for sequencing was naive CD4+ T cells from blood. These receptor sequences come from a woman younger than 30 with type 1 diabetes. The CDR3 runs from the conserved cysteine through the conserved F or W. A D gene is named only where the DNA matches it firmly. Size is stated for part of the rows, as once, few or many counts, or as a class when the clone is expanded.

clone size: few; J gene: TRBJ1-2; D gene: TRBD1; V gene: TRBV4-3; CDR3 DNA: TGCGCCAGCAGCCAGGGGGGACAGGGCGGGTATGGCTACACCTTC; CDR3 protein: CASSQGGQGGYGYTF
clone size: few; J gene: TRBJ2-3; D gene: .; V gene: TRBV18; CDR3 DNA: TGTGCCAGCTCACCAAACAGGGAAGATACGCAGTATTTT; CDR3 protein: CASSPNREDTQYF
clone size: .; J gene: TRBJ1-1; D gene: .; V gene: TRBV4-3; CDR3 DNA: TGCGCCAGCAGCCAAGATAGGAACACTGAAGCTTTCTTT; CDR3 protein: CASSQDRNTEAFF
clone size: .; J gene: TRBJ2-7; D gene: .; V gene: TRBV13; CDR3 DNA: TGTGCCAGCAGCTCGACGACTAGCTCCTACGAGCAGTACTTC; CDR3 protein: CASSSTTSSYEQYF
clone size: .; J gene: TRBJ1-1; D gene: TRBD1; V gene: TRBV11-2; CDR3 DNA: TGTGCCAGCAGCTTCTGGACAGGGGAGTACACTGAAGCTTTCTTT; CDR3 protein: CASSFWTGEYTEAFF
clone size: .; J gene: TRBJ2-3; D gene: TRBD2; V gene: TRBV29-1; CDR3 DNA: TGCAGCGTTGATAGGACCCTACTAGCGGGGGGCCCAGATACGCAGTATTTT; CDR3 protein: CSVDRTLLAGGPDTQYF
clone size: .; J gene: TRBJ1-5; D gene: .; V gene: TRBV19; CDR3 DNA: TGTGCCAGTAGTCTTAACCGGGATACGGAGTGGCCCCAGCATTTT; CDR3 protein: CASSLNRDTEWPQHF
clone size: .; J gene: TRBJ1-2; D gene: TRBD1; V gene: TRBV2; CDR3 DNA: TGTGCCAGCAGTGAGTCGTTAGGGACAGGGGATGGCTACACCTTC; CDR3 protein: CASSESLGTGDGYTF
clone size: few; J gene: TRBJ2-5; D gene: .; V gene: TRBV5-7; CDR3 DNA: TGTGCCAGCAGCGCCCTCGGGGGAGAGACCCAGTACTTC; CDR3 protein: CASSALGGETQYF
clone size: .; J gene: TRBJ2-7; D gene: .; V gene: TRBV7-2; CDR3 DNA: TGTGCCAGCAGCTTAGGGCAGAACAGCCACGAGCAGTACTTC; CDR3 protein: CASSLGQNSHEQYF
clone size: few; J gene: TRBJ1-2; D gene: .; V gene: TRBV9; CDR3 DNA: TGTGCCAGCAGCGTAGGGCAGGGCTATGGCTACACCTTC; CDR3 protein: CASSVGQGYGYTF
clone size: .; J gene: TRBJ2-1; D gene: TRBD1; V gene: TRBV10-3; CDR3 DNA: TGTGCCATCAGGACCGGGACAGGGGACAATGAGCAGTTCTTC; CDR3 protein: CAIRTGTGDNEQFF
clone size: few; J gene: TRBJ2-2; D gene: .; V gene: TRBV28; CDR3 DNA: TGTGCCAGCACCCCGGGACAGAACACCGGGGAGCTGTTTTTT; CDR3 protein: CASTPGQNTGELFF
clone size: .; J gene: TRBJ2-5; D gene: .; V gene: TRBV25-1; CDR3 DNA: TGTGCCAGCAGTGAATACTTGGAGACCCAGTACTTC; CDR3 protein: CASSEYLETQYF
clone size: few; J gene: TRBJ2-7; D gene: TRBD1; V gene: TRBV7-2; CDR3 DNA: TGTGCCAGCACCCCGGACAGGGGGCGCCCCGAGCAGTACTTC; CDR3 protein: CASTPDRGRPEQYF
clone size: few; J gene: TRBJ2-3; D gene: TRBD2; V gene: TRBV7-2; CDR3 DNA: TGTGCCAGCAGCTCGCCGGGCAGCGGGAGTAATACGCAGTATTTT; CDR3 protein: CASSSPGSGSNTQYF
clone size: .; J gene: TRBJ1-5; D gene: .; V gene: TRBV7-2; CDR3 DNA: TGTGCCAGCAGCTTAGCGCAGGGGCCCCAGCATTTT; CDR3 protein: CASSLAQGPQHF
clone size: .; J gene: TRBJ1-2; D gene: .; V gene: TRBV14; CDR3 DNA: TGTGCCAGCAGCCAAATTGATACAGATGGCTACACCTTC; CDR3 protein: CASSQIDTDGYTF
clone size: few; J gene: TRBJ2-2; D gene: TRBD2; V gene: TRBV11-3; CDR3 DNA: TGTGCCAGCAGCTCCGGGACTAGTTTTACCGGGGAGCTGTTTTTT; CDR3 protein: CASSSGTSFTGELFF
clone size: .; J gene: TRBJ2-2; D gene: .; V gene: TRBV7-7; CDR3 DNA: TGTGCCAGCAGCTCCAGACAGTCCGGGGAGCTGTTTTTT; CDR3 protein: CASSSRQSGELFF
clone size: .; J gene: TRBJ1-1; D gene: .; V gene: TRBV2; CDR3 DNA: TGTGCCAGCAGTGGGTCGGGGGGCAGGACTGAAGCTTTCTTT; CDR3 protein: CASSGSGGRTEAFF
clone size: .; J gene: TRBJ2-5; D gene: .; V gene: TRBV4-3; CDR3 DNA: TGCGCCAGCAGCCAAGAGGTGGAGGGGACCGGAGAGACCCAGTACTTC; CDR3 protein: CASSQEVEGTGETQYF
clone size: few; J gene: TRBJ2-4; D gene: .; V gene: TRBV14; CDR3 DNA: TGTGCCAGCAGCCCAGTCAGGGAAAACATTCAGTACTTC; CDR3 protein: CASSPVRENIQYF
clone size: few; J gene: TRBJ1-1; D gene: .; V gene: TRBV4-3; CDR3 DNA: TGCGCCAGCAGCCAAGCGGGGGGGCTGACTGAAGCTTTCTTT; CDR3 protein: CASSQAGGLTEAFF
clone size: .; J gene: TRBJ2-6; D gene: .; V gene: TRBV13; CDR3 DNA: TGTGCCAGCAGCCCTCGGGGTTCTGGGGCCAACGTCCTGACTTTC; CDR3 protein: CASSPRGSGANVLTF
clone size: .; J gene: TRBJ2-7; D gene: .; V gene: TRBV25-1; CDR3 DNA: TGTGCCAGCACCTCGACAAAAGGCTACGAGCAGTACTTC; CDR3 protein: CASTSTKGYEQYF
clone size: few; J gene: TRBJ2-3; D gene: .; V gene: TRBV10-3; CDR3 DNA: TGTGCCATCAGTGAAGCGCCTGACACAGATACGCAGTATTTT; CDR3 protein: CAISEAPDTDTQYF
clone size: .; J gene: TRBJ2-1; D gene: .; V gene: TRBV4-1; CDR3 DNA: TGCGCCAGCAGCCAGGGGGCGTCCTACAATGAGCAGTTCTTC; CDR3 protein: CASSQGASYNEQFF
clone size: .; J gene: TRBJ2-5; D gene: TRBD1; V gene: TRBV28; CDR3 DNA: TGTGCCAGCAGATCCCCCGGGACAGGGAATCGAGAGACCCAGTACTTC; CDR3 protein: CASRSPGTGNRETQYF
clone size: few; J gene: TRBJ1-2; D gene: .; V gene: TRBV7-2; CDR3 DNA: TGTGCCAGCAGCTTATCGCTGGATGGGGGCAGCTACACCTTC; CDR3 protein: CASSLSLDGGSYTF
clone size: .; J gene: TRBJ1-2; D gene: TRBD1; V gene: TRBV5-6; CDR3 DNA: TGTGCCAGCAGCTTGGGACAGGGGGACACCTTC; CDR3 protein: CASSLGQGDTF
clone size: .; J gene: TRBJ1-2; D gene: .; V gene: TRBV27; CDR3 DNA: TGTGCCAGCAGTTTATACACAGGAAACTATGGCTACACCTTC; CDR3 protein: CASSLYTGNYGYTF
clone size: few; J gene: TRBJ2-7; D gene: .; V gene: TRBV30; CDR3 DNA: TGTGCCGGCGGGGGACAAATTCTCAGCGAGCAGTACTTC; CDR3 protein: CAGGGQILSEQYF
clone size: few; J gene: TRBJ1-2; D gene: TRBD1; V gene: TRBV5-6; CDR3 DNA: TGTGCCAGCAGCTTGGGGACAGGGGCCTATGGCTACACCTTC; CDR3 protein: CASSLGTGAYGYTF
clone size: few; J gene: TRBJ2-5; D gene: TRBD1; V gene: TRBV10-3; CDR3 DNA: TGTGCCACTGGGGACAGCCAAAAAGAGACCCAGTACTTC; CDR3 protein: CATGDSQKETQYF
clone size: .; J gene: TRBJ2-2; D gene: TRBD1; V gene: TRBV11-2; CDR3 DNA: TGTGCCAGCAGACACAACAGGGGTTTCACCGGGGAGCTGTTTTTT; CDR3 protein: CASRHNRGFTGELFF
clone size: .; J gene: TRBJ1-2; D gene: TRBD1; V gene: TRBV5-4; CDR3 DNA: TGTGCCAGCAGCGCATCTGGGACAGGGTTCTATGGCTACACCTTC; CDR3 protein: CASSASGTGFYGYTF
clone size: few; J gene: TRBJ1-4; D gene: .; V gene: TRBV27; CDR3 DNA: TGTGCCAGCAGTTTTTTACATAATGAAAAACTGTTTTTT; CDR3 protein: CASSFLHNEKLFF
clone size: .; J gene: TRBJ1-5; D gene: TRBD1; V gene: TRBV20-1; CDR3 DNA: TGCAGTGCCACAGGGGGACAGCCCCAGCATTTT; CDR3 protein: CSATGGQPQHF
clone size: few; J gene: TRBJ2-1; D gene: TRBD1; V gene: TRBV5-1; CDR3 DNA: TGCGCCAGCAGCTCCCAGCCCCACCGACAGGGATCCCACAATGAGCAGTTCTTC; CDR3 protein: CASSSQPHRQGSHNEQFF
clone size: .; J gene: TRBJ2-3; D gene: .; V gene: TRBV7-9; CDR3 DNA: TGTGCCAGCAGCTCCCCGGGGGGCACAGATACGCAGTATTTT; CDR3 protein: CASSSPGGTDTQYF
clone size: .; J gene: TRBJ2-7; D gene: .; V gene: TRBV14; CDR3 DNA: TGTGCCAGCAGCCAAGATAGATACGTGCAGTACTTC; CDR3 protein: CASSQDRYVQYF
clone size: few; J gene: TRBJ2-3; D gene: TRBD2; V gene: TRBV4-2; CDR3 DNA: TGTGCCAGCAGTCCTCCCGGGGAGGGAGGAGGAGATACGCAGTATTTT; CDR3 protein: CASSPPGEGGGDTQYF
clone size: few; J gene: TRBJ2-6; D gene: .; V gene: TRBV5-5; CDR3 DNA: TGTGCCAGCAGCTTGGCCCAGGCTGGGGCCAACGTCCTGACTTTC; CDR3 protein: CASSLAQAGANVLTF
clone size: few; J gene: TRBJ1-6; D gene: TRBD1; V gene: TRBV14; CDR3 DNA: TGTGCCAGCAGCGTGACAGGGGCCTGGGATTCACCCCTCCACTTT; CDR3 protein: CASSVTGAWDSPLHF
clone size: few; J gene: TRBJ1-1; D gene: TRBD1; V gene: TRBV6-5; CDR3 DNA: TGTGCCAGCAGTCGACAGGGGGTATCAGCTTTCTTT; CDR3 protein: CASSRQGVSAFF
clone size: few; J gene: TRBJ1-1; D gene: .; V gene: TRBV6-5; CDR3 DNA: TGTGCCAGCAGTTACAAGGGACAGAACACTGAAGCTTTCTTT; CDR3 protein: CASSYKGQNTEAFF
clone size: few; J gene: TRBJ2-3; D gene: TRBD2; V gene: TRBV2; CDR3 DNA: TGTGCCAGCATAGCGGGAGACGGAGATACGCAGTATTTT; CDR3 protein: CASIAGDGDTQYF
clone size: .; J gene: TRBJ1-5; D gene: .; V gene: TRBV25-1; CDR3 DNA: TGTGCCAGCAGTGAAGTGGGGGGAGTCACGCCCCAGCATTTT; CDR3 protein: CASSEVGGVTPQHF
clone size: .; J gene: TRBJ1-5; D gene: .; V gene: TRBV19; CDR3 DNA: TGTGCCAGTAGTATAGATTATCGGGTATGGCAGCCCCAGCATTTT; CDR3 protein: CASSIDYRVWQPQHF
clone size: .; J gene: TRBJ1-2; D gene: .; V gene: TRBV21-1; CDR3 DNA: TGTGCCAGCAGCAAAGATGGGGGACAGGGGGGGCTCTATGGCTACACCTTC; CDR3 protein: CASSKDGGQGGLYGYTF
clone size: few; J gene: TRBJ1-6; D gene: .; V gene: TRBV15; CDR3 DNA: TGTGCCACCAGCAGAGAGGGGAGTTCACCCCTCCACTTT; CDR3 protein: CATSREGSSPLHF
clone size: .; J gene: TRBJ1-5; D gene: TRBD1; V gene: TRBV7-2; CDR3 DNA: TGTGCCAGCAGGCCGACAGGGGGGTTTGATCAGCCCCAGCATTTT; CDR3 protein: CASRPTGGFDQPQHF
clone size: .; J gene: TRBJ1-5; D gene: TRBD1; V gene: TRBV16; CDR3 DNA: TGTGCCAGCAGCCAACTTATTGGGGCAGGGGGAGGTCAGCCCCAGCATTTT; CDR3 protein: CASSQLIGAGGGQPQHF
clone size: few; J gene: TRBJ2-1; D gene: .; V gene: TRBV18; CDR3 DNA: TGTGCCAGCTCACCACCGGTGCGAGTCTTCTACAATGAGCAGTTCTTC; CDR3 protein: CASSPPVRVFYNEQFF
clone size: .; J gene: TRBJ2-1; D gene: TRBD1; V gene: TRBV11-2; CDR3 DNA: TGTGCCAGCAGCCCCGTCCGGGACAGGGTTTACAATGAGCAGTTCTTC; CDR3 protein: CASSPVRDRVYNEQFF
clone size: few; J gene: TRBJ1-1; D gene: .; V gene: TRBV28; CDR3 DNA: TGTGCCAGCAGTTCCCCCCCCGGGGGCACTGAAGCTTTCTTT; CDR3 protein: CASSSPPGGTEAFF